These 19 T cell receptor beta chains were sequenced from one sample in a study of blood T cell repertoires in COVID-19. Measured with immunoSEQ multiplex PCR; TCRdb has only the in-frame clones, and not every one. The sample carries about 150,000 clones, approximately 82% recorded once. The sample consisted of peripheral blood. These receptors were collected from a woman aged 50 to 60 with acute or convalescent COVID-19.

This rearrangement joins TRBV6-1 to TRBJ2-6; no clear D gene. The CDR3 runs 16 residues. Trimming removed 1 base from V and 0 bases from J, with 7 bases in between. Germline V gene sequence: CDR1 MNHNS, CDR2 SASEGT. CDR3 DNA sequence: TGTGCCAGCAGTGAAGGCTGGAGCTCTGGGGCCAACGTCCTGACTTTC. This gives the protein CASSEGWSSGANVLTF.

The genes are TRBV6-5 and TRBJ2-1; TRBD2 might be the D (6 bases). V was clipped by 1 base and J by 4 bases, with 14 bases between them. The CDR3 runs 16 residues. Germline values: CDR1 MNHEY, CDR2 SVGAGI. CDR3 DNA: TGTGCCAGCAGTTACTTCTCTAGCGCACTATACAATGAGCAGTTCTTC. It is translated as CASSYFSSALYNEQFF.

The chain links TRBV9 to TRBJ2-5; 7 bases line up with TRBD1. The V segment lost 2 bases and the J segment 2 bases; nucleotides outside the gene matches: 3. Germline V lookup: CDR1 SGDLS, CDR2 YYNGEE. CDR3 length: 14 residues. The CDR3 nucleotides are TGTGCCAGCAGCGTGTCGGGACAGCAAGAGACCCAGTACTTC. Protein: CASSVSGQQETQYF. Based on the CDR3 plus reference TRBV9 and TRBJ2-5, the full variable domain is DSGVTQTPKHLITATGQRVTLRCSPRSGDLSVYWYQQSLDQGLQFLIQYYNGEERAKGNILERFSAQQFPDLHSELNLSSLELGDSALYFCASSVSGQQETQYFGPGTRLLVL.

CDR3 sequence: CASSLSQGLGGYTF. CDR3 sequence (DNA): TGTGCCAGCAGCTTGTCTCAGGGCTTGGGTGGCTACACCTTC. This chain links TRBV5-4 with TRBJ1-2; a possible D gene is TRBD1 (5 bases). Trimming took off 1 base at V and 7 bases at J, with 14 bases between the two ends. The CDR3 spans 14 residues. Germline V gene sequence: CDR1 SGHNT, CDR2 YYREEE (reference sequence).

The V gene is TRBV10-3, the J gene TRBJ2-5, with TRBD2 identical over 8 bases. Germline loops: CDR1 ENHRY, CDR2 SYGVKD. This CDR3 contains 16 residues. The junction had 8 bases not matched to a gene; V was cut back by 0 bases and J by 5 bases. This CDR3 reads CAISESKGSGDETQYF. As DNA, the CDR3 is TGTGCCATCAGTGAGTCGAAGGGTAGCGGGGACGAGACCCAGTACTTC.

The chain carries TRBV28 and TRBJ2-1; TRBD1 matches at 11 bases. Trimming took 2 bases from V and 4 from J; bases not matched to a gene: 4. This CDR3 comprises 16 residues. Per the germline V gene, CDR1 is MDHEN and CDR2 is SYDVKM. Written as DNA, the CDR3 is TGTGCCAGCAGTTTACCCGGGACAGGGGGGTACAATGAGCAGTTCTTC. Residues: CASSLPGTGGYNEQFF.

The chain employs TRBV4-3 and TRBJ2-7; 7 bases line up with TRBD1. The CDR3 has 14 amino acids. Germline CDR1 is LGHNA and CDR2 is YSLEER. V gave up 1 base and J gave up 3 bases; unmatched junction bases: 3. The CDR3, as DNA: TGCGCCAGCAGCCAAGCGGGACAGAGCTACGAGCAGTACTTC. Translation: CASSQAGQSYEQYF.

The chain combines TRBV28 with TRBJ2-3; tentatively, D is TRBD1 (5 bases). Trimming took off 5 bases at V and 2 bases at J, with 14 bases between the two ends. Germline lookup yields CDR1 MDHEN and CDR2 SYDVKM. The CDR3 is 15 amino acids. CDR3: CASSTYKGSTDTQYF. The CDR3 coding sequence is TGTGCCAGCAGTACATATAAGGGGTCCACAGATACGCAGTATTTT.

The CDR3: CASSHLNTWEEQYF. CDR3 DNA sequence: TGTGCCAGCAGCCACTTAAACACCTGGGAGGAGCAGTACTTC. The chain links TRBV4-2 to TRBJ2-7; D might be TRBD2 (5 bases). The germline V and J ends were trimmed by 3 bases and 7 bases, with 16 bases remaining between them. Germline V gives CDR1 LGHNA, CDR2 YNFKEQ. The CDR3 loop spans 14 amino acids.

The rearrangement uses TRBV19 and TRBJ1-1; 7 bases map to TRBD1. The CDR3 has 14 residues. Trimming removed 6 bases from V and 6 bases from J; junction bases left unmatched: 10. Germline V gene data show CDR1 as LNHDA and CDR2 as SQIVND (reference sequence). The CDR3 loop is CASRNRGGIPEAFF. CDR3 in DNA: TGTGCCAGTAGGAACAGGGGAGGAATCCCTGAAGCTTTCTTT.

This chain uses TRBV6-6 with TRBJ2-7, with 10 bases identical to TRBD1. The germline V gene encodes CDR1 MNHNY and CDR2 SVGAGI (reference sequence). CDR3 length equals 13 residues. Unmatched junction bases numbered 6, after V lost 7 bases and J lost 6 bases. This chain's CDR3 is CASKRQGAPEQYF. The DNA of the CDR3 is TGTGCCAGCAAGAGACAGGGGGCTCCCGAGCAGTACTTC.

This clone was observed a handful of times. The chain is built from TRBV4-3 and TRBJ2-7; tentatively, D is TRBD1 (6 bases). The germline CDR1 and CDR2 sequences are LGHNA and YSLEER. The V and J ends lost 0 bases and 3 bases respectively, with 15 bases between them. The CDR3 is 16 amino acids. The CDR3 coding sequence is TGCGCCAGCAGCCAAGATCGGTCTAGGGGGAACTACGAGCAGTACTTC. The encoded protein is CASSQDRSRGNYEQYF.

This clone has a handful of counts. The rearrangement uses TRBV6-5 and TRBJ1-1; 7 bases fit TRBD1. This CDR3 comprises 14 residues. V was clipped by 2 bases and J by 0 bases; unmatched bases: 0. CDR1 and CDR2 from the germline V gene are MNHEY and SVGAGI. The CDR3 DNA is TGTGCCAGCAGTTACCAGGGGGTGAACACTGAAGCTTTCTTT. It is translated as CASSYQGVNTEAFF.

In regard to this clone: One junction end disagrees with the germline gene, perhaps due to a read error. The chain recombines TRBV5-4 with TRBJ2-5; 11 positions agree with TRBD2. There are 16 residues in the CDR3. Germline V gene lookup returns CDR1 SGHNT and CDR2 YYREEE (reference sequence). The CDR3: CASNLGTSGGWETQYF. In DNA form, the CDR3 reads TGTGCCAGCAACTTGGGTACTAGCGGGGGTTGGGAGACCCAGTACTTC.

The chain recombines TRBV18 with TRBJ1-6; 8 bases line up with TRBD1. CDR1 and CDR2 (germline): KGHSH, LQKENI. Unmatched junction bases numbered 3, after V lost 3 bases and J lost 8 bases. The CDR3 sequence is 14 residues long. CDR3 sequence: CASSPTGEDSPLHF. DNA of the CDR3: TGTGCCAGCTCACCGACAGGGGAGGATTCACCCCTCCACTTT.

The chain employs TRBV5-6 and TRBJ2-2; TRBD1 matches at 7 bases. V was clipped by 4 bases and J by 4 bases; unmatched bases: 7. CDR1 and CDR2 from the germline V gene are SGHDT and YYEEEE. This CDR3 spans 15 amino acids. The CDR3 nucleotides are TGTGCCAGCAGCAGAGCTCCAGGGGGCACCGGGGAGCTGTTTTTT. Its protein is CASSRAPGGTGELFF. The full variable domain, in which reference TRBV5-6 and TRBJ2-2 provide the parts outside the CDR3, is DAGVTQSPTHLIKTRGQQVTLRCSPKSGHDTVSWYQQALGQGPQFIFQYYEEEERQRGNFPDRFSGHQFPNYSSELNVNALLLGDSALYLCASSRAPGGTGELFFGEGSRLTVL.

This chain connects TRBV7-2 to TRBJ2-7, with D perhaps TRBD2 (5 bases). CDR3 length: 13 residues. Between the trimmed V and J ends, which lost 5 bases and 4 bases, there was a span of 12 bases. Germline CDR1 is SGHTA and CDR2 is FQGNSA. The CDR3 DNA follows: TGTGCCAGCAGCGTATCGAGGGTTTACGAGCAGTACTTC. Its translation is CASSVSRVYEQYF. Complete variable domain (other parts from reference TRBV7-2 and TRBJ2-7): GAGVSQSPSNKVTEKGKDVELRCDPISGHTALYWYRQSLGQGLEFLIYFQGNSAPDKSGLPSDRFSAERTGGSVSTLTIQRTQQEDSAVYLCASSVSRVYEQYFGPGTRLTVT.

The chain employs TRBV18 and TRBJ2-7; 14 bases agree with TRBD2. The CDR3 is 15 amino acids. V was clipped by 5 bases and J by 4 bases; unmatched bases: 4. Germline-derived CDR1 and CDR2 are KGHSH and LQKENI. CDR3 protein: CASSLRTSGGYEQYF. DNA of the CDR3: TGTGCCAGCTCATTGCGGACTAGCGGGGGGTACGAGCAGTACTTC.

The chain employs TRBV5-1 and TRBJ1-6; D unresolved. The germline V and J ends were trimmed by 2 bases and 13 bases, with 19 bases remaining between them. This CDR3 spans 15 amino acids. CDR1 SGHRS and CDR2 YFSETQ come from the germline V gene. This CDR3 reads CASSFGGLRISPLHF. DNA of the CDR3: TGCGCCAGCAGCTTTGGAGGGCTTCGGATTTCCCCCCTCCACTTT.